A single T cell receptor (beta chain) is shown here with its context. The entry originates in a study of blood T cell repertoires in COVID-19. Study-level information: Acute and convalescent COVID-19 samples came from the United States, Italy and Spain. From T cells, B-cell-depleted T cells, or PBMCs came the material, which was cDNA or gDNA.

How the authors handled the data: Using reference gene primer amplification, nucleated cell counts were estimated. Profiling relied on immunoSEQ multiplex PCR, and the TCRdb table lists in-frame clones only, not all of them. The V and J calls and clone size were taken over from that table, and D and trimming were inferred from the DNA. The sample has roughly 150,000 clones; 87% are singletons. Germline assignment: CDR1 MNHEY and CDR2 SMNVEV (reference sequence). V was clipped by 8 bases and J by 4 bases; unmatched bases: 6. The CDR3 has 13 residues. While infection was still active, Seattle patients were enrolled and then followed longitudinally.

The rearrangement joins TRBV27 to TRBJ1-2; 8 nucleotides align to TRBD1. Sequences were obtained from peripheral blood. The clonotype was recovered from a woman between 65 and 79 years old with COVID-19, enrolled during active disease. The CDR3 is CASRPDRAYGYTF. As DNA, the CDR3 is TGTGCCAGCCGACCGGACAGGGCCTATGGCTACACCTTC.